One sample yielded the 8 T cell receptor beta chains listed below, sequenced in a study of memory CD4+ T cells and cytomegalovirus serostatus. The sort gate was single viable CD3+CD4+CD8-CD45RO+ cells for memory CD4+ T cells. The protocol was immunoSEQ multiplex PCR, while the TCRdb copy is restricted to in-frame clones and leaves out a portion. The repertoire holds about 50,000 clones, with roughly 78% as singletons. The sequenced material came from memory CD4+ T cells from blood. These TCRs come from an adult in good health and CMV-seronegative.

This chain connects TRBV28 to TRBJ2-7, with 9 bases matching TRBD1. There are 13 residues in the CDR3. CDR1 is MDHEN, CDR2 SYDVKM, per germline. J gave up 3 bases and V 10 bases, and 7 bases lay outside the gene matches. This CDR3 is CATRRTGVYEQYF. The DNA of the CDR3 is TGTGCCACCAGACGGACAGGGGTCTACGAGCAGTACTTC.

The chain uses TRBV25-1 and TRBJ2-4; 7 nucleotides line up with TRBD1. Losses at the gene ends were 6 bases for V and 7 bases for J; bases not matched to a gene: 6. The CDR3 runs 13 residues. Germline V gives CDR1 MGHDK, CDR2 SYGVNS. CDR3 DNA: TGTGCCAGCAGCAGAACAGGGGTGAACATTCAGTACTTC. Protein sequence: CASSRTGVNIQYF.

This chain connects TRBV4-2 to TRBJ2-6; a weak D match, TRBD1 (6 bases). The CDR3 consists of 17 residues. CDR1 LGHNA and CDR2 YNFKEQ come from the germline V gene. Between the trimmed V and J ends, which lost 3 bases and 1 base, there was a span of 13 bases. The CDR3 DNA is TGTGCCAGCAGCCACGGGACATCTCAATCTGGGGCCAACGTCCTGACTTTC. Its protein product is CASSHGTSQSGANVLTF.

The J gene is TRBJ1-2, the V gene TRBV18; no firm D call. There are 14 residues in the CDR3. V lost 6 bases and J lost 6, with 17 bases in between. The germline CDR1 and CDR2 sequences are KGHSH and LQKENI. The CDR3 nucleotides are TGTGCCAGCTCCCTCCAGGAGGGCTTGGATGGCTACACCTTC. Residues: CASSLQEGLDGYTF.

The genes are TRBV4-1 and TRBJ2-3, with D uncertain. Deletions cut 1 base from V and 5 bases from J, with 4 bases between. This CDR3 is built from 12 residues. Germline values: CDR1 MGHRA, CDR2 YSYEKL. The CDR3 region is CASSQVVDTQYF. The CDR3 DNA reads TGCGCCAGCAGCCAAGTCGTAGATACGCAGTATTTT.

This rearrangement joins TRBV19 to TRBJ1-5; 11 positions match TRBD1. CDR1 and CDR2 (germline): LNHDA, SQIVND (reference sequence). Trimming removed 0 bases from V and 9 bases from J; junction bases left unmatched: 10. CDR3 length: 17 amino acids. This chain's CDR3 is CASSIDGQGAPPRPQHF. CDR3 DNA sequence: TGTGCCAGTAGTATAGACGGACAGGGGGCCCCTCCACGGCCCCAGCATTTT.

V is TRBV13 and J is TRBJ2-5; D remains ambiguous. The germline gives CDR1 PRHDT, CDR2 FYEKMQ (reference sequence). The V and J ends lost 1 base and 1 base respectively, with 7 bases between them. This CDR3 is built from 14 residues. In DNA, the CDR3 is TGTGCCAGCAGCTTAGAGGCCCCCCAAGAGACCCAGTACTTC. It encodes CASSLEAPQETQYF. The full variable domain, completed using reference TRBV13 and TRBJ2-5, is AAGVIQSPRHLIKEKRETATLKCYPIPRHDTVYWYQQGPGQDPQFLISFYEKMQSDKGSIPDRFSAQQFSDYHSELNMSSLELGDSALYFCASSLEAPQETQYFGPGTRLLVL.

This clone appeared a single time. The chain recombines TRBV19 with TRBJ1-1; the D is unclear. Germline assignment: CDR1 LNHDA and CDR2 SQIVND (reference sequence). V was cut by 0 bases and J by 1 base, with 3 bases left in between. The CDR3 loop spans 13 amino acids. CDR3 coding DNA: TGTGCCAGTAGTATAGATAAGAACACTGAAGCTTTCTTT. This gives the protein CASSIDKNTEAFF. The complete variable domain, with remaining parts taken from reference TRBV19 and TRBJ1-1, reads DGGITQSPKYLFRKEGQNVTLSCEQNLNHDAMYWYRQDPGQGLRLIYYSQIVNDFQKGDIAEGYSVSREKKESFPLTVTSAQKNPTAFYLCASSIDKNTEAFFGQGTRLTVV.